A single sample gave rise to the 17 T cell receptor beta chains below, sequenced in a study of neurological immune-mediated disorders. One entry per CDR3 protein, called by TCRdb with MiXCR from the 5' RACE reads. The data show some 65,000 distinct CDR3 sequences, with 4.1% seen just once and roughly 2.6% held by the top ten. The specimen sequenced was PBMCs. Receptors originate from a man between 45 and 60 years old with multiple sclerosis.

This clonotype appeared many times. The chain carries TRBV9 and TRBJ2-7; possibly TRBD1 for D (6 bases). V dropped 4 bases and J dropped 0 bases, with 20 bases sitting between them. The germline gives CDR1 SGDLS, CDR2 YYNGEE. The CDR3 sequence is 17 residues long. This chain's CDR3 is CASSLPNRDKSSYEQYV. CDR3 nucleotides: TGTGCCAGCAGCCTACCGAACCGGGACAAGAGCTCCTACGAGCAGTACGTC.

This clonotype was observed at least ten times. The rearrangement links TRBV3-1 to TRBJ2-3; D not certain. The CDR3 runs 13 residues. In germline, CDR1 is LGHDT, CDR2 YNNKEL (reference sequence). Deletions cut 1 base from V and 6 bases from J, with 8 bases between. In DNA form, the CDR3 reads TGTGCCAGCAGCCAAGGACTGTTGGATACGCAGTATTTT. Translating it yields CASSQGLLDTQYF.

This clonotype has more than one count but fewer than ten. This chain connects TRBV20-1 to TRBJ1-4; D perhaps matches TRBD1 (5 bases). The ends were cut back, 5 bases at V and 8 bases at J, with 18 bases in the middle. This CDR3 is 14 amino acids long. From germline, CDR1 is DFQATT and CDR2 SNEGSKA (reference sequence). The CDR3 loop reads CSADGAVGGEKLFF. The CDR3 nucleotides read TGCAGTGCTGACGGGGCGGTTGGAGGCGAAAAACTGTTTTTT.

The sample holds many counts of this clonotype. The chain employs TRBV20-1 and TRBJ2-1; TRBD2 agrees at 12 bases. The CDR3 consists of 14 residues. Germline V gene data show CDR1 as DFQATT and CDR2 as SNEGSKA (reference sequence). V was pared by 1 base and J by 12 bases, with 7 bases of the junction left unmatched. Here the CDR3 DNA reads TGCAGTGCTAGAGTCCCTAGCGGGGGGGTCCGGCAGTTCTTC. Its protein product is CSARVPSGGVRQFF.

In its sample, this clonotype was seen many times. The J gene is TRBJ1-1, the V gene TRBV12-3 or TRBV12-4; the D is unclear. There are 17 residues in the CDR3. With 5 bases removed from V and 0 bases from J, the gap between germline ends came to 19 bases. The CDR3 protein is CASSSLAPGRVNTEAFF. CDR3 sequence (DNA): TGTGCCAGCAGTAGTTTGGCCCCCGGTCGGGTGAACACTGAAGCTTTCTTT.

This clonotype was counted ten times or more. V and J are TRBV5-1 and TRBJ1-1; 8 nucleotides match TRBD1. J lost 2 bases, V lost 4 bases, and 4 bases had no gene match. CDR3 size: 14 residues. Germline V gives CDR1 SGHRS, CDR2 YFSETQ. The chain's CDR3 is CASSNDRGNTEAFF. The CDR3 DNA is TGCGCCAGCAGCAATGACAGGGGAAACACTGAAGCTTTCTTT. The whole variable domain, remainder taken from reference TRBV5-1 and TRBJ1-1, is KAGVTQTPRYLIKTRGQQVTLSCSPISGHRSVSWYQQTPGQGLQFLFEYFSETQRNKGNFPGRFSGRQFSNSRSEMNVSTLELGDSALYLCASSNDRGNTEAFFGQGTRLTVV.

This clonotype was detected ten times or more. The genes are TRBV24-1 and TRBJ2-2, with 8 bases fitting TRBD1. Germline assignment: CDR1 KGHDR and CDR2 SFDVKD. The CDR3 contains 14 residues. V dropped 4 bases and J dropped 5; count of bases not matched to a gene: 2. The CDR3 sequence: CATSDRDRTGELFF. The CDR3 DNA is TGTGCCACCAGTGACCGGGACAGGACCGGGGAGCTGTTTTTT.

This clonotype was seen ten or more times. The chain carries TRBV7-2 and TRBJ1-1, with a tentative D call TRBD1 (6 bases). V shed 5 bases and J shed 8 bases, with 15 bases lying between them. CDR1 is SGHTA, CDR2 FQGNSA, per germline. The CDR3 is 13 amino acids. CDR3: CASSSYREGEAFF. CDR3 DNA: TGTGCCAGCAGCAGCTACAGGGAAGGGGAAGCTTTCTTT. Based on the CDR3 plus reference TRBV7-2 and TRBJ1-1, the full variable domain is GAGVSQSPSNKVTEKGKDVELRCDPISGHTALYWYRQSLGQGLEFLIYFQGNSAPDKSGLPSDRFSAERTGGSVSTLTIQRTQQEDSAVYLCASSSYREGEAFFGQGTRLTVV.

The table lists this clonotype with many counts. This chain links TRBV29-1 with TRBJ2-7; D gene uncertain. The V gene lost 2 bases and the J gene lost 1 base, with 3 bases spanning the gap. The CDR3 covers 11 residues. CDR1 is SQVTM, CDR2 ANQGSEA, per germline. The CDR3 coding sequence is TGCAGCGTTGAACAGTCCTACGAGCAGTACGTC. This codes for CSVEQSYEQYV.

This clonotype was observed at least ten times. The V and J genes are TRBV6-2 or TRBV6-3 and TRBJ1-1; D is unclear. The germline V gene has CDR1 MNHEY and CDR2 SVGEGT. The germline V and J ends were trimmed by 2 bases and 5 bases, with 6 bases remaining between them. This CDR3 has 12 amino acids. The CDR3 loop is CASSYRKTEAFF. DNA of the CDR3: TGTGCCAGCAGTTACCGGAAGACTGAAGCTTTCTTT.

At least ten counts were recorded for this clonotype. The chain joins TRBV6-6 to TRBJ2-7, with D hard to call. The CDR3 covers 14 residues. Germline lookup yields CDR1 MNHNY and CDR2 SVGAGI (reference sequence). V dropped 5 bases and J dropped 0 bases, with 11 bases sitting between them. The DNA of the CDR3 is TGTGCCAGCAGTCGGCTACAGAGCTCCTACGAGCAGTACGTC. Protein: CASSRLQSSYEQYV.

This clonotype has a handful of counts. The chain combines TRBV5-1 with TRBJ1-1, with D possibly TRBD1 on 6 matching bases. From germline, CDR1 is SGHRS and CDR2 YFSETQ. The CDR3 is made up of 14 amino acids. V gave up 6 bases and J gave up 3 bases, with 15 bases separating them. This CDR3 is CASIGAGAYTEAFF. The CDR3 DNA reads TGCGCCAGCATCGGCGCAGGGGCCTACACTGAAGCTTTCTTT.

This clonotype has more than one count but fewer than ten. This rearrangement joins TRBV10-3 to TRBJ1-6; D is unresolved. There are 17 residues in the CDR3. Germline lookup yields CDR1 ENHRY and CDR2 SYGVKD. V was pared by 1 base and J by 5 bases, with 15 bases between. This chain's CDR3 is CAISEWSGLINNSPLHF. DNA for the CDR3: TGTGCCATCAGTGAGTGGAGTGGCCTAATTAATAATTCACCCCTCCACTTT.

This clonotype was recorded at least ten times. This chain joins TRBV5-1 and TRBJ2-5; the match to TRBD1 covers 9 bases. With 4 bases clipped from V and 5 bases from J, the junction kept 6 bases outside the gene matches. CDR1 SGHRS and CDR2 YFSETQ come from the germline V gene. This CDR3 comprises 14 residues. As DNA, the CDR3 is TGCGCCAGCAGCATACCACAGGGGGCGGAGACCCAGTACTTC. Its translation: CASSIPQGAETQYF.

Comments on this clonotype: A much more abundant neighbour one base away suggests this may be a read error. The J gene is TRBJ2-3, the V gene TRBV10-2; unclear D gene. The length of the CDR3 is 11 residues. CDR1 is WSHSY, CDR2 SAAADI, per germline. Trimming removed 10 bases from V and 2 bases from J, with 7 bases in between. The CDR3 is CAIVNTDTQYF. The DNA for the CDR3 is TGCGCCATCGTAAACACAGATACGCAGTATTTT.

This clonotype was picked up many times. This chain joins TRBV12-3 or TRBV12-4 and TRBJ1-2; 7 bases fit TRBD1. The CDR3 spans 15 residues. V lost 5 bases to trimming and J lost 4 bases; unmatched junction nucleotides: 10. The CDR3 bases are TGTGCCAGCAGTCCAACAGGGGACTACGGCTATGGCTACACCTTC. This translates into CASSPTGDYGYGYTF.

This clonotype was counted ten times or more. The chain carries TRBV5-1 and TRBJ1-4, with TRBD1 as a possible D gene (6 bases). CDR1 and CDR2 (germline): SGHRS, YFSETQ. The V end lost 6 bases, the J end lost 8 bases, and 17 bases lay between the germline ends. CDR3 length equals 14 residues. CDR3 amino acids: CASTWGASDEKLFF. DNA of the CDR3: TGCGCCAGCACCTGGGGGGCGAGTGACGAAAAACTGTTTTTT.